These 13 T cell receptor beta chains were sequenced from one sample in a study of blood T cell repertoires in COVID-19. Generated by immunoSEQ multiplex PCR, the TCRdb table keeps only in-frame clones and is missing some. The sample has over 150,000 clones; roughly 84% are singletons. The sample taken for sequencing was peripheral blood. The receptors derive from a woman over 75 with active or convalescent COVID-19.

Concerning this clone: The sample carries other DNA sequences with the same CDR3. The CDR3 here is CASSDRTYSGANVLTF. In nucleotides, the CDR3 is TGTGCCAGCAGTGACAGGACTTACTCTGGGGCCAACGTCCTGACTTTC. V and J are TRBV2 and TRBJ2-6, with D tentatively TRBD2 (5 bases). V lost 3 bases and J 0 bases, leaving 9 bases between the germline ends. The CDR3 runs 16 residues. Germline CDR1 and CDR2: SNHLY and FYNNEI.

The genes are TRBV5-1 and TRBJ1-2; 9 bases line up with TRBD1. J gave up 7 bases and V 0 bases, and 4 bases lay outside the gene matches. The CDR3 spans 14 residues. CDR1 is SGHRS, CDR2 YFSETQ, per germline. CDR3 loop: CASSLAQGAFGYTF. The CDR3 DNA is TGCGCCAGCAGCTTGGCACAGGGGGCGTTTGGCTACACCTTC.

This chain joins TRBV5-1 and TRBJ2-2; D unclear. Germline CDR1 and CDR2: SGHRS and YFSETQ. Trimming took off 1 base at V and 7 bases at J, with 5 bases between the two ends. CDR3 length equals 12 residues. CDR3 amino acids: CASSLIGGELFF. The CDR3 nucleotides read TGCGCCAGCAGCTTGATCGGCGGGGAGCTGTTTTTT.

This rearrangement joins TRBV19 to TRBJ2-2, with 8 bases lining up with TRBD1. CDR1 LNHDA and CDR2 SQIVND come from the germline V gene (reference sequence). Germline trimming cut 4 bases from V and 5 bases from J; bases unmatched to any gene: 12. This CDR3 region has 17 residues. CDR3: CASSTVGQVRFTGELFF. The DNA for the CDR3 is TGTGCCAGTAGTACGGTGGGACAGGTCAGATTTACCGGGGAGCTGTTTTTT. Complete variable domain (other parts from reference TRBV19 and TRBJ2-2): DGGITQSPKYLFRKEGQNVTLSCEQNLNHDAMYWYRQDPGQGLRLIYYSQIVNDFQKGDIAEGYSVSREKKESFPLTVTSAQKNPTAFYLCASSTVGQVRFTGELFFGEGSRLTVL.

This chain connects TRBV29-1 to TRBJ1-3; a possible D gene is TRBD1 (5 bases). V was trimmed by 4 bases and J by 0 bases, leaving 16 bases between them. This CDR3 contains 16 residues. CDR1 is SQVTM and CDR2 is ANQGSEA in the germline V gene. The CDR3, as DNA: TGCAGCGTTGCGTTCACAGGCTTGGGCTCTGGAAACACCATATATTTT. Translating it yields CSVAFTGLGSGNTIYF. Variable domain in full (rest from reference TRBV29-1 and TRBJ1-3): SAVISQKPSRDICQRGTSLTIQCQVDSQVTMMFWYRQQPGQSLTLIATANQGSEATYESGFVIDKFPISRPNLTFSTLTVSNMSPEDSSIYLCSVAFTGLGSGNTIYFGEGSWLTVV.

The chain employs TRBV4-1 and TRBJ2-4; possibly TRBD2 for D (6 bases). The germline V gene has CDR1 MGHRA and CDR2 YSYEKL. V was cut by 0 bases and J by 9 bases, with 9 bases left in between. This CDR3 comprises 13 residues. The CDR3, as DNA: TGCGCCAGCAGCCAAGACGTCGGGGGCATTCAGTACTTC. This translates into CASSQDVGGIQYF.

The chain combines TRBV5-1 with TRBJ1-1; D is undetermined. The V end was cut by 0 bases, the J end by 1 base, with 10 bases between. Germline V CDR1 and CDR2: SGHRS, YFSETQ. This CDR3 spans 15 amino acids. The CDR3, as DNA: TGCGCCAGCAGCTTGGTGTCCATCGGGAACACTGAAGCTTTCTTT. This gives the protein CASSLVSIGNTEAFF.

This clone was recorded once. The genes are TRBV12-3 or TRBV12-4 and TRBJ1-2; 9 nucleotides align to TRBD1. Unmatched junction bases numbered 4, after V lost 3 bases and J lost 8 bases. The CDR3 extends over 13 amino acids. The CDR3 DNA sequence: TGTGCCAGCAGTTTGGGGACAGGGACAGGCTACACCTTC. Its translation: CASSLGTGTGYTF.

The count of this clone is one. The chain recombines TRBV19 with TRBJ1-1; TRBD1 is a possible D gene (6 bases). Germline CDR1 is LNHDA and CDR2 is SQIVND (reference sequence). The V and J ends lost 2 bases and 4 bases respectively, with 11 bases between them. The CDR3 loop spans 14 amino acids. The CDR3 region is CASSITGGLTEAFF. DNA of the CDR3: TGTGCCAGTAGTATAACCGGGGGGCTCACTGAAGCTTTCTTT.

CDR3 coding DNA: TGTGCCAGCAGCAGCCAGGGGGCCGGGGAGCTGTTTTTT. Translation: CASSSQGAGELFF. V gene TRBV3-1 (or the pseudogene TRBV3-2) combines with J gene TRBJ2-2; 7 bases fit TRBD1. Per germline, CDR1 LGHDT and CDR2 YNNKEL (reference sequence). With V trimmed by 5 bases and J by 6 bases, 3 bases remained unmatched. The CDR3 is 13 residues long.

CDR3 residues: CASSYQTSNTEAFF. The CDR3 nucleotides read TGTGCCAGCAGTTATCAGACTTCCAACACTGAAGCTTTCTTT. This chain uses TRBV6-2 or TRBV6-3 with TRBJ1-1, with D uncertain. Germline V CDR1 and CDR2: MNHEY, SVGEGT. The CDR3 runs 14 residues. V lost 3 bases to trimming and J lost 2 bases, with 10 bases between them.

This chain links TRBV14 with TRBJ2-5; 8 bases match TRBD1. The CDR3 length is 15 residues. With V trimmed by 5 bases and J by 5 bases, 10 bases remained unmatched. The V gene's germline CDR1 is SGHDN and CDR2 FVKESK. CDR3 nucleotide sequence: TGTGCCAGCAGCGCCCGGACAGGGTTATGGGAGACCCAGTACTTC. The encoded protein is CASSARTGLWETQYF.

The chain combines TRBV24-1 with TRBJ1-1, with TRBD1 matching 10 bases. Trimming removed 12 bases from V and 6 bases from J; junction bases left unmatched: 12. There are 14 residues in the CDR3. Germline V gene lookup returns CDR1 KGHDR and CDR2 SFDVKD. CDR3 DNA sequence: TGTGCCCCGACGACAGGGGGCTACCCTCCTGAAGCTTTCTTT. Its protein product is CAPTTGGYPPEAFF.